The T cell receptor beta chain under discussion was sequenced for a study of blood T cell repertoires in COVID-19. Seattle cases were enrolled at active infection and followed longitudinally. CDR1 is MNHEY and CDR2 is SVGAGI in the germline V gene. V gave up 5 bases and J gave up 3 bases, with 8 bases separating them. The CDR3 is made up of 13 amino acids. The repertoire was sequenced with immunoSEQ multiplex PCR; TCRdb's copy has only in-frame clones and lacks some. This table has about 180,000 clones, around 80% appearing once. The chain recombines TRBV6-5 with TRBJ1-5; the D gene is possibly TRBD1 (6 bases). Sequencing was performed on peripheral blood. The origin of this receptor is a woman at least 80 years old with COVID-19, enrolled during active disease. CDR3 residues: CASSHRDNQPQHF. CDR3 nucleotide sequence: TGTGCCAGCAGTCACAGGGACAATCAGCCCCAGCATTTT.